This T cell receptor (beta chain) is drawn from a study of CD8 T cells in ankylosing spondylitis. Study-level results: Disease-associated clones were reportedly significantly overrepresented in matched ankylosing spondylitis synovial fluid. Past studies reported some motif variants in reactive arthritis synovial fluid and blood.

Generation of TCR beta libraries employed quantitative 5'-RACE incorporating molecular barcodes. TCRdb ran MiXCR on the 5' RACE reads and lists one entry per CDR3 protein. This repertoire shows some 200,000 distinct CDR3 sequences, about 13% found once; its top ten account for approximately 15%. Note on this clonotype: The antigen is undetermined.

Germline CDR1 SGHRS, CDR2 YFSETQ. This CDR3 contains 12 residues. V shed 4 bases, J shed 9 bases, and the junction held 2 bases outside the gene matches. The receptor was derived from a male donor with ankylosing spondylitis or in good health (not recorded which). The chain joins TRBV5-1 to TRBJ2-1; 9 bases fit TRBD2. The sample taken for sequencing was blood, either unsorted or a sorted T cell fraction (not recorded which). Here the CDR3 reads CASSGTSSEQFF. CDR3 sequence (DNA): TGCGCCAGCAGCGGGACTAGCAGTGAGCAGTTCTTC.